The 32 T cell receptor beta chains in this list originate from one sample, sequenced in a study of Ad26.COV2.S vaccination and SARS-CoV-2 variants. Treatment given: 19 received Ad26.COV2.S at low or high dose, single or two shots; about 5 received placebo; per-sample allocation not given. Repertoires come from day 63 after the first vaccine or placebo injection. Here immunoSEQ multiplex PCR was the method, and the copy in TCRdb shows in-frame clones only, minus some. The sample consists of 380,000 or so clones, roughly 80% of them appearing once. The sequenced sample was peripheral blood, obtained in a trial of Ad26.COV2.S vaccine versus placebo. These receptors came from a person aged 18 to 65 who received the Ad26.COV2.S COVID-19 vaccine or a placebo.

J is TRBJ2-1 and V is TRBV3-1 (or the pseudogene TRBV3-2); D is possibly TRBD2 (6 bases). The V end was cut by 1 base, the J end by 8 bases, with 27 bases between. The germline V gene encodes CDR1 LGHDT and CDR2 YNNKEL (reference sequence). The CDR3 is 19 amino acids. CDR3 sequence reads: CASSQVSGGSGPLGDEQFF. In nucleotides, the CDR3 is TGTGCCAGCAGCCAAGTCTCCGGAGGTAGCGGACCTTTGGGGGATGAGCAGTTCTTC.

This clone showed up just once. J is TRBJ1-1 and V is TRBV24-1; maybe TRBD1 (5 bases). Germline V lookup: CDR1 KGHDR, CDR2 SFDVKD. Trimming shortened V by 3 bases and J by 1 base, and 23 bases separated the two germline ends. The CDR3 consists of 19 residues. The CDR3: CATSDETARSGSPNTEAFF. The CDR3 bases are TGTGCCACCAGTGATGAGACAGCGAGGTCAGGCTCGCCGAACACTGAAGCTTTCTTT.

The V call is TRBV18, the J call TRBJ2-7, with D unclear. Germline CDR1 KGHSH, CDR2 LQKENI. Trimming left V 3 bases short and J 0 bases short, with 9 bases between. CDR3 length: 14 amino acids. The CDR3: CASSPTFSSYEQYF. CDR3 coding DNA: TGTGCCAGCTCACCGACGTTCAGCTCCTACGAGCAGTACTTC.

This clone was observed a few times. This rearrangement joins TRBV7-3 to TRBJ2-7, with D tentatively TRBD2 (6 bases). CDR1 is SGHTA, CDR2 FQGTGA, per germline. V lost 5 bases, J lost 6 bases, and 17 bases lay in between. CDR3 length: 14 amino acids. The CDR3 protein is CASSPWAVGGEQYF. CDR3 DNA sequence: TGTGCCAGCAGCCCGTGGGCCGTGGGGGGCGAGCAGTACTTC.

This chain uses TRBV30 with TRBJ1-2; D call uncertain. Between the trimmed V and J ends, which lost 1 base and 7 bases, there was a span of 19 bases. This CDR3 has 15 amino acids. Germline V lookup: CDR1 GTSNPN, CDR2 SVGIG (reference sequence). Here the CDR3 reads CAWSARPGRYTGYTF. CDR3 sequence (DNA): TGTGCCTGGAGTGCCCGCCCCGGACGATATACTGGCTACACCTTC.

This clone was counted once. The V call is TRBV7-3, the J call TRBJ2-5, with TRBD2 matching 7 bases. The CDR3 loop spans 16 amino acids. Germline V gives CDR1 SGHTA, CDR2 FQGTGA. V gave up 5 bases and J gave up 5 bases; unmatched junction bases: 14. The CDR3: CASSQAGLGAGETQYF. CDR3 nucleotides: TGTGCCAGCAGCCAAGCAGGACTAGGGGCGGGGGAGACCCAGTACTTC.

The V and J genes are TRBV7-6 and TRBJ1-1; D gene ambiguous. V lost 1 base and J lost 0, with 9 bases in between. This CDR3 region has 15 residues. Germline V lookup: CDR1 SGHVS, CDR2 FNYEAQ. Here the CDR3 DNA reads TGTGCCAGCAGCTTAGTAGCCGAAATGAACACTGAAGCTTTCTTT. Translation: CASSLVAEMNTEAFF.

This chain links TRBV15 with TRBJ1-1; D remains ambiguous. This CDR3 has 14 amino acids. V lost 4 bases and J 3 bases, leaving 12 bases between the germline ends. Germline V lookup: CDR1 LNHNV, CDR2 YYDKDF (reference sequence). CDR3 sequence: CATSTSFGHTEAFF. The CDR3 region has the DNA TGTGCCACCAGCACCAGTTTTGGTCACACTGAAGCTTTCTTT.

The chain has TRBV3-1 (or the pseudogene TRBV3-2) and TRBJ1-3; D gene unclear. This CDR3 is built from 15 residues. Trimming shortened V by 0 bases and J by 2 bases, and 8 bases separated the two germline ends. In germline, CDR1 is LGHDT, CDR2 YNNKEL (reference sequence). The CDR3 is CASSQDFVPGNTIYF. CDR3 DNA sequence: TGTGCCAGCAGCCAAGATTTCGTCCCTGGAAACACCATATATTTT.

V usage is TRBV9 and J usage is TRBJ1-2; D is undetermined. There are 16 residues in the CDR3. The V gene lost 4 bases and the J gene lost 0 bases, with 16 bases spanning the gap. Germline CDR1 is SGDLS and CDR2 is YYNGEE. CDR3 in DNA: TGTGCCAGCAGCATCTCCGACACCCATCCTAACTATGGCTACACCTTC. Translated, it gives CASSISDTHPNYGYTF.

This sequence joins TRBV6-4 and TRBJ2-2; the D is unclear. The CDR3 is 12 amino acids. Trimming removed 6 bases at V and 4 bases at J, with 6 bases between. Germline values: CDR1 MRHNA, CDR2 SNTAGT. CDR3 nucleotides: TGTGCCAGCAGAGGTCCCACCGGGGAGCTGTTTTTT. Translating it yields CASRGPTGELFF.

The chain has TRBV6-5 and TRBJ2-3, with 7 bases that match TRBD2. V lost 6 bases and J lost 2; bases outside the gene matches: 5. This CDR3 is 14 amino acids long. CDR1 is MNHEY, CDR2 SVGAGI, per germline. CDR3 sequence reads: CASRPGLLTDTQYF. The CDR3 region has the DNA TGTGCCAGCAGACCGGGACTACTCACAGATACGCAGTATTTT.

The chain recombines TRBV27 with TRBJ1-6; TRBD1 matches 7 bases. Germline lookup yields CDR1 MNHEY and CDR2 SMNVEV (reference sequence). V shed 8 bases, J shed 6 bases, and the junction held 19 bases outside the gene matches. This CDR3 contains 18 residues. The CDR3 nucleotides are TGTGCCAGCGACTCGCAATCGATCGGGGACAGCCTTAATTCACCCCTCCACTTT. Translated: CASDSQSIGDSLNSPLHF.

The genes are TRBV9 and TRBJ2-7, with D maybe TRBD1 (6 bases). V was trimmed by 0 bases and J by 2 bases, leaving 9 bases between them. Germline CDR1 is SGDLS and CDR2 is YYNGEE. The CDR3 has 14 residues. The CDR3 nucleotides are TGTGCCAGCAGCGTAGACAGGGTGCCCTACGAGCAGTACTTC. Protein: CASSVDRVPYEQYF. The whole variable domain, filled in from reference TRBV9 and TRBJ2-7, reads DSGVTQTPKHLITATGQRVTLRCSPRSGDLSVYWYQQSLDQGLQFLIQYYNGEERAKGNILERFSAQQFPDLHSELNLSSLELGDSALYFCASSVDRVPYEQYFGPGTRLTVT.

This chain uses TRBV2 with TRBJ2-1, with D maybe TRBD1 (6 bases). V lost 5 bases and J 9 bases, leaving 14 bases between the germline ends. This CDR3 spans 13 amino acids. Germline V gene lookup returns CDR1 SNHLY and CDR2 FYNNEI. CDR3 sequence (DNA): TGTGCCAGCAGTAAGGGGGAATTTGGTGAGCAGTTCTTC. Protein: CASSKGEFGEQFF.

V usage is TRBV14 and J usage is TRBJ2-7, with 12 bases aligning to TRBD2. This CDR3 comprises 17 residues. Germline V gene data show CDR1 as SGHDN and CDR2 as FVKESK. V shed 0 bases and J 2 bases; nucleotides not matched to a gene: 5. As DNA, the CDR3 is TGTGCCAGCAGCCAAGATCTAGGACTAGCGGGAACCTACGAGCAGTACTTC. Its protein is CASSQDLGLAGTYEQYF. The full variable domain, rest sourced from reference TRBV14 and TRBJ2-7, is EAGVTQFPSHSVIEKGQTVTLRCDPISGHDNLYWYRRVMGKEIKFLLHFVKESKQDESGMPNNRFLAERTGGTYSTLKVQPAELEDSGVYFCASSQDLGLAGTYEQYFGPGTRLTVT.

This clone was observed a single time. The gene calls are TRBV28 and TRBJ1-2; D may be TRBD1 (6 bases). This CDR3 has 13 amino acids. V lost 4 bases and J lost 5, with 11 bases in between. Germline V gene lookup returns CDR1 MDHEN and CDR2 SYDVKM. The CDR3 spells CASSSDRLYGYTF. The CDR3 DNA sequence: TGTGCCAGCAGTTCCGACAGGTTATATGGCTACACCTTC.

The rearrangement links TRBV18 to TRBJ2-1; D is perhaps TRBD1 (6 bases). Trimming took 2 bases from V and 15 from J, leaving 20 bases between them. CDR1 KGHSH and CDR2 LQKENI come from the germline V gene. The CDR3 length is 14 residues. CDR3 residues: CASSPLRDTALSFF. The CDR3 bases are TGTGCCAGCTCACCATTACGGGACACGGCTCTTTCGTTCTTC.

V and J are TRBV5-1 and TRBJ1-1, with D hard to call. V gave up 2 bases and J gave up 4 bases, with 6 bases separating them. Looked up from germline, CDR1 is SGHRS and CDR2 is YFSETQ. CDR3 length: 12 amino acids. The CDR3 here is CASSFSGTEAFF. Here the CDR3 DNA reads TGCGCCAGCAGCTTTTCGGGCACTGAAGCTTTCTTT.

The chain carries TRBV4-3 and TRBJ2-1; D remains ambiguous. The germline CDR1 and CDR2 sequences are LGHNA and YSLEER. This CDR3 region has 14 residues. Trimming pared 0 bases from V and 5 bases from J, leaving 8 bases between. CDR3 sequence reads: CASSQETYNNEQFF. The DNA for the CDR3 is TGCGCCAGCAGCCAAGAGACCTATAACAATGAGCAGTTCTTC.

This sequence joins TRBV7-9 and TRBJ1-2; a possible D gene is TRBD1 (6 bases). The V and J ends lost 3 bases and 6 bases respectively, with 17 bases between them. Germline values: CDR1 SEHNR, CDR2 FQNEAQ (reference sequence). This CDR3 is 15 amino acids long. CDR3 sequence reads: CASSFEQGGVDGYTF. The CDR3 nucleotides are TGTGCCAGCAGCTTCGAACAGGGTGGGGTCGATGGCTACACCTTC.

The chain is built from TRBV7-9 and TRBJ1-3; D gene ambiguous. The germline V gene encodes CDR1 SEHNR and CDR2 FQNEAQ (reference sequence). There are 14 residues in the CDR3. V shed 6 bases and J shed 0 bases, with 9 bases lying between them. The CDR3 coding sequence is TGTGCCAGCAGGGGTCTTGGCTCTGGAAACACCATATATTTT. Amino acid sequence: CASRGLGSGNTIYF.

The rearrangement links TRBV10-3 to TRBJ2-2, with D uncertain. Trimming left V 10 bases short and J 4 bases short, with 10 bases between. CDR1 and CDR2 (germline): ENHRY, SYGVKD. The CDR3 runs to 12 residues. CDR3 DNA sequence: TGTGCCAGCAGCGAGACCACCGGGGAGCTGTTTTTT. Protein: CASSETTGELFF.

This clone has just one count. This sequence joins TRBV29-1 and TRBJ1-2; D perhaps matches TRBD1 (6 bases). The V end was cut by 6 bases, the J end by 4 bases, with 15 bases between. The CDR3 has 13 residues. CDR1 SQVTM and CDR2 ANQGSEA come from the germline V gene. The CDR3 loop reads CSVDRTWGYGYTF. The CDR3 DNA reads as TGCAGCGTAGACAGGACGTGGGGCTATGGCTACACCTTC.

This clone has more than one count but fewer than ten. This chain connects TRBV12-3 or TRBV12-4 to TRBJ2-2; no clear D gene. V shed 8 bases and J shed 4 bases, with 8 bases lying between them. This CDR3 spans 12 amino acids. Here the CDR3 DNA reads TGTGCCAGCCGGGTCCCCACCGGGGAGCTGTTTTTT. This encodes CASRVPTGELFF.

The chain carries TRBV5-6 and TRBJ2-1; 7 bases are a match to TRBD2. Germline-derived CDR1 and CDR2 are SGHDT and YYEEEE. This CDR3 region has 13 residues. Trimming removed 2 bases from V and 5 bases from J; junction bases left unmatched: 1. This CDR3 reads CASSFGLDNEQFF. CDR3 in DNA: TGTGCCAGCAGCTTCGGACTAGACAATGAGCAGTTCTTC.

The chain recombines TRBV11-2 with TRBJ2-4; tentatively, D is TRBD1 (6 bases). CDR1 and CDR2 from the germline V gene are SGHAT and FQNNGV. Trimming pared 5 bases from V and 2 bases from J, leaving 13 bases between. The CDR3 consists of 15 residues. The CDR3 region has the DNA TGTGCCAGCAGCAGCCCGCAGGGGCCCAAAAACATTCAGTACTTC. Translation gives CASSSPQGPKNIQYF.

The gene calls are TRBV25-1 and TRBJ2-7; D remains unclear. The V end lost 8 bases, the J end lost 3 bases, and 20 bases lay between the germline ends. CDR1 MGHDK and CDR2 SYGVNS come from the germline V gene. This CDR3 has 15 amino acids. As DNA, the CDR3 is TGTGCCAGCTCAAATCCGGACGGGTACGGCTACGAGCAGTACTTC. Protein: CASSNPDGYGYEQYF.

The chain uses TRBV2 and TRBJ2-7; 7 nucleotides agree with TRBD2. CDR1 is SNHLY and CDR2 is FYNNEI in the germline V gene. V dropped 8 bases and J dropped 6; count of bases not matched to a gene: 7. The CDR3 sequence is 12 residues long. CDR3 amino acids: CASGRDYGEQYF. The CDR3 DNA follows: TGTGCCAGCGGTAGGGACTATGGCGAGCAGTACTTC.

The genes are TRBV18 and TRBJ2-2; tentatively, D is TRBD1 or TRBD2 (5 bases each). With 3 bases removed from V and 1 base from J, the gap between germline ends came to 12 bases. The CDR3 length is 16 residues. Germline loops: CDR1 KGHSH, CDR2 LQKENI. The CDR3 loop reads CASSPRGDLNTGELFF. In DNA, the CDR3 is TGTGCCAGCTCACCGAGAGGGGACCTGAACACCGGGGAGCTGTTTTTT.

This chain connects TRBV4-1 to TRBJ1-4, with 8 bases fitting TRBD1. V gave up 0 bases and J gave up 4 bases; unmatched junction bases: 7. The germline V gene encodes CDR1 MGHRA and CDR2 YSYEKL. The CDR3 extends over 17 amino acids. DNA for the CDR3: TGCGCCAGCAGCCAAGACAGGGGGCCCCCTTATAATGAAAAACTGTTTTTT. It codes for CASSQDRGPPYNEKLFF.

The rearrangement joins TRBV6-5 to TRBJ2-3; maybe TRBD1 (6 bases). The V and J ends lost 6 bases and 2 bases respectively, with 15 bases between them. CDR3 length equals 15 residues. Germline values: CDR1 MNHEY, CDR2 SVGAGI. CDR3 DNA: TGTGCCAGCAGCCCCCAGGGGATCCACACAGATACGCAGTATTTT. It specifies CASSPQGIHTDTQYF.